The 18 T cell receptor beta chains below all came from one sample that was sequenced in a study of T cells after posttransplantation cyclophosphamide. Profiling relied on immunoSEQ multiplex PCR, and the TCRdb table lists in-frame clones only, not all of them. Recorded here are fewer than 55,000 clones, none singletons. The sequenced material came from PBMCs. These receptors all come from a man aged 40-50 years in good health, CMV-negative, and a related stem cell transplant donor.

The sample holds many counts of this clone. The chain recombines TRBV19 with TRBJ1-2, with 9 bases identical to TRBD1. Trimming at V came to 2 bases and at J to 4 bases, leaving 5 bases not matched to a gene. The CDR3 consists of 15 residues. Per the germline V gene, CDR1 is LNHDA and CDR2 is SQIVND (reference sequence). The CDR3 region is CASSIRQGEGYGYTF. The CDR3 bases are TGTGCCAGTAGTATAAGACAGGGGGAGGGCTATGGCTACACCTTC.

This clone has a count of ten or more. The chain couples TRBV19 to TRBJ2-3, with 11 bases lining up with TRBD2. Losses at the gene ends were 4 bases for V and 2 bases for J; bases not matched to a gene: 5. CDR1 and CDR2 (germline): LNHDA, SQIVND (reference sequence). This CDR3 contains 16 residues. This CDR3 reads CASSRLAGGNTDTQYF. CDR3 nucleotide sequence: TGTGCCAGTAGTAGATTAGCGGGAGGGAACACAGATACGCAGTATTTT. Full variable domain (missing parts from reference TRBV19 and TRBJ2-3): DGGITQSPKYLFRKEGQNVTLSCEQNLNHDAMYWYRQDPGQGLRLIYYSQIVNDFQKGDIAEGYSVSREKKESFPLTVTSAQKNPTAFYLCASSRLAGGNTDTQYFGPGTRLTVL.

The table lists this clone with many counts. The CDR3: CASRPGESYEQYF. The CDR3 DNA is TGTGCCAGCAGACCAGGTGAATCCTACGAGCAGTACTTC. This chain uses TRBV2 with TRBJ2-7; D ambiguous. Trimming took 6 bases from V and 1 from J, leaving 10 bases between them. The germline V gene encodes CDR1 SNHLY and CDR2 FYNNEI. The CDR3 is 13 amino acids.

A few counts support this clone. The chain uses TRBV29-1 and TRBJ2-5, with 8 nucleotides matching TRBD1. Germline CDR1 is SQVTM and CDR2 is ANQGSEA. Trimming took 3 bases from V and 6 from J; bases not matched to a gene: 6. The CDR3 is 13 residues long. The CDR3 protein is CSVDLDRGKTQYF. For the CDR3, the DNA is TGCAGCGTTGACCTAGACAGGGGCAAGACCCAGTACTTC.

The table lists this clone with many counts. The chain has TRBV7-2 and TRBJ1-5, with a possible D match to TRBD1 (6 bases). The V gene lost 3 bases and the J gene lost 4 bases, with 19 bases spanning the gap. Germline V gene lookup returns CDR1 SGHTA and CDR2 FQGNSA. This CDR3 has 17 amino acids. The CDR3 DNA sequence: TGTGCCAGCAGCTTGGGTCTACCGGGGACAACGAATCAGCCCCAGCATTTT. Translated: CASSLGLPGTTNQPQHF.

In this sample, this clone turned up many times. The chain links TRBV11-2 to TRBJ1-2; possible D gene TRBD1, 6 bases. This CDR3 has 15 amino acids. Germline values: CDR1 SGHAT, CDR2 FQNNGV. V was clipped by 5 bases and J by 3 bases, with 16 bases between them. CDR3: CASSVPGTRDYGYTF. CDR3 in DNA: TGTGCCAGCAGCGTTCCCGGGACAAGAGACTATGGCTACACCTTC.

The table lists this clone with many counts. This chain connects TRBV19 to TRBJ1-5, with a tentative D call TRBD1 (5 bases). Trimming pared 7 bases from V and 0 bases from J, leaving 19 bases between. Germline CDR1 reads LNHDA; CDR2 reads SQIVND (reference sequence). This CDR3 comprises 17 residues. CDR3 region: CASTPGADTYSNQPQHF. The DNA for the CDR3 is TGTGCCAGTACCCCTGGGGCGGACACCTATAGCAATCAGCCCCAGCATTTT.

This clone was seen many times. The chain carries TRBV5-5 and TRBJ2-7, with 14 bases aligning to TRBD2. The germline V gene has CDR1 SGHKS and CDR2 YYEKEE (reference sequence). The CDR3 consists of 14 residues. V dropped 0 bases and J dropped 9; count of bases not matched to a gene: 2. DNA of the CDR3: TGTGCCAGCAGCTTGGGGGGACTAGCGGGAGTGCAGTACGTC. Its protein is CASSLGGLAGVQYV.

This clone turned up a few times. CDR3 sequence (DNA): TGTGCCAGCAGTGCAGGCCGGGGGAGGATCTCTCCCCCAGATACGCAGTATTTT. It translates to CASSAGRGRISPPDTQYF. The chain joins TRBV9 to TRBJ2-3; maybe TRBD2 (6 bases). Germline CDR1 is SGDLS and CDR2 is YYNGEE. Trimming shortened V by 5 bases and J by 4 bases, and 26 bases separated the two germline ends. The CDR3 is 18 residues long.

This clone turned up a few times. This may come from a read error, since a much larger clone is one base off. This chain uses TRBV7-2 with TRBJ1-4, with D uncertain. V was shortened by 10 bases and J by 3 bases, with 18 bases between the two germline ends. The germline V gene encodes CDR1 SGHTA and CDR2 FQGNSA. The CDR3 has 15 amino acids. In nucleotides, the CDR3 is TGTGCCACCTCTAACTTCGGGGAAGCTAATGAAAAACTGTTTTTT. Residues: CATSNFGEANEKLFF.

This clone was picked up a small number of times. CDR3 nucleotide sequence: TGTGCCAGCAGCTTATCCAGGGACACGTCCTACGAGCAGTACGTC. Translated: CASSLSRDTSYEQYV. J is TRBJ2-7 and V is TRBV7-8; D might be TRBD1 (6 bases). The V end was cut by 2 bases, the J end by 1 base, with 12 bases between. This CDR3 contains 15 residues. CDR1 is SGHVS and CDR2 is FQNEAQ in the germline V gene.

This clone appeared many times. This chain uses TRBV6-4 with TRBJ2-1; 9 bases match TRBD2. The length of the CDR3 is 16 residues. Trimming removed 0 bases from V and 8 bases from J; junction bases left unmatched: 8. In germline, CDR1 is MRHNA, CDR2 SNTAGT. CDR3 sequence reads: CASSDSSGGGAYEQFF. The CDR3, as DNA: TGTGCCAGCAGTGACTCGAGCGGCGGGGGGGCCTATGAGCAGTTCTTC.

This clone has ten or more counts. The chain joins TRBV9 to TRBJ1-4, with 8 bases lining up with TRBD1. Per the germline V gene, CDR1 is SGDLS and CDR2 is YYNGEE. The J segment lost 8 bases and the V segment lost 0 bases, leaving 6 bases of the junction unmatched. This CDR3 region has 15 residues. The CDR3: CASSVALGQDEKLFF. CDR3 DNA: TGTGCCAGCAGCGTAGCTTTGGGACAGGACGAAAAACTGTTTTTT.

This clone was seen only a few times. This chain connects TRBV5-1 to TRBJ2-7; 8 bases align to TRBD1. The ends lost 4 bases at V and 0 bases at J; junction bases unmatched: 6. The CDR3 covers 15 residues. Germline lookup yields CDR1 SGHRS and CDR2 YFSETQ. The CDR3 region is CASSKTGDSSYEQYF. The CDR3 DNA sequence: TGCGCCAGCAGCAAGACAGGGGACAGCTCCTACGAGCAGTACTTC.

This clone was counted at least ten times. The chain is built from TRBV5-6 and TRBJ1-1; tentative D call: TRBD1 (5 bases). This CDR3 contains 14 residues. Between the trimmed V and J ends, which lost 4 bases and 1 base, there was a span of 11 bases. CDR1 is SGHDT and CDR2 is YYEEEE in the germline V gene. This CDR3 is CASSPGYGNTEAFF. The CDR3 DNA is TGTGCCAGCAGCCCAGGGTACGGGAACACTGAAGCTTTCTTT.

This clone was seen repeatedly, ten times or more. The rearrangement joins TRBV28 to TRBJ1-3; weak D call: TRBD1 (5 bases). This CDR3 contains 15 residues. V lost 3 bases, J lost 4 bases, and 13 bases lay in between. CDR1 is MDHEN, CDR2 SYDVKM, per germline. The CDR3 sequence: CASSFFGGAGNTIYF. CDR3 nucleotides: TGTGCCAGCAGTTTCTTCGGAGGGGCCGGAAACACCATATATTTT.

This clone was seen many times. The rearrangement links TRBV29-1 to TRBJ1-1; D perhaps matches TRBD1 (6 bases). This CDR3 has 13 amino acids. CDR1 is SQVTM, CDR2 ANQGSEA, per germline. Trimming took 5 bases from V and 1 from J, leaving 11 bases between them. CDR3 in amino acids: CSVTATGNTEAFF. CDR3 DNA: TGCAGCGTTACGGCGACAGGGAACACTGAAGCTTTCTTT.

In its sample, this clone was seen a few times. This sequence joins TRBV6-1 and TRBJ2-7, with TRBD1 identical over 7 bases. J gave up 4 bases and V 5 bases, and 5 bases lay outside the gene matches. The germline V gene has CDR1 MNHNS and CDR2 SASEGT. This CDR3 is built from 13 residues. CDR3 in amino acids: CASSWGQTYEQYV. The CDR3 region has the DNA TGTGCCAGCAGTTGGGGACAGACATACGAGCAGTACGTC.